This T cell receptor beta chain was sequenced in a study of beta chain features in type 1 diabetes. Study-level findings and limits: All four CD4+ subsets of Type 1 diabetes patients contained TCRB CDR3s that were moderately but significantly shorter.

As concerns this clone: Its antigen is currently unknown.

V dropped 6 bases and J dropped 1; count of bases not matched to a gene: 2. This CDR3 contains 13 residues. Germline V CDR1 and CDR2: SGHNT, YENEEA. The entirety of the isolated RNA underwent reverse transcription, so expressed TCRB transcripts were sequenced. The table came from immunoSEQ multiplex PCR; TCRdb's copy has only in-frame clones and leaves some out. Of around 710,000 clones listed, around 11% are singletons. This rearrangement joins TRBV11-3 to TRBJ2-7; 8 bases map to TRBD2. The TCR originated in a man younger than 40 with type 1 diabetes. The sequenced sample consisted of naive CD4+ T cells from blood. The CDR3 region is CASRAGGSYEQYF. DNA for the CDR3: TGTGCCAGCAGGGCGGGGGGATCCTACGAGCAGTACTTC.